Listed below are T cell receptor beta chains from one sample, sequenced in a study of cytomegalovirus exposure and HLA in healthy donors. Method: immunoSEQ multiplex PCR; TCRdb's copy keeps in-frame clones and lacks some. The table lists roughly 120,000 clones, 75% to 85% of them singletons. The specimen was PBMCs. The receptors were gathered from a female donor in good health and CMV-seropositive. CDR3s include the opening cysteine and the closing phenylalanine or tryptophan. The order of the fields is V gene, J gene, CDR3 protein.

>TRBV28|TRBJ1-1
CASSPVGGTEAFF
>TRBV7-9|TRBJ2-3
CASSTEGLVSDTQYF
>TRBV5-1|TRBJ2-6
CASSLAGGGASGANVLTF
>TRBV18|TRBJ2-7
CASSSPQTYEQYF
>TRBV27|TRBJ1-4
CASSFWTGANEKLFF
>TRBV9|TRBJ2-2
CASSVVDTGGELFF
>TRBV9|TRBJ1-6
CASSATSGSPLHF
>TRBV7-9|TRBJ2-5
CASSSTLKETQYF
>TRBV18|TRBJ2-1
CASSPGVTGLNEQFF
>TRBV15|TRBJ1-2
CATSRGGQDNGYTF
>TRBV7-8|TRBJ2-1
CASSTRQASTAGVANEQFF
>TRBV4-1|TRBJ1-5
CASSQDGYGGQYQPQHF
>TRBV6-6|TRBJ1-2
CASSSSRADYGYTF
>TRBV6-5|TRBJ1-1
CASSSRDRLMNTEAFF
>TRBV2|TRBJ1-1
CASSVGGGVTEAFF
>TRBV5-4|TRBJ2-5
CASSLGGRALQETQYF
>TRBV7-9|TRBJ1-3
CASSFWHGLSGNTIYF
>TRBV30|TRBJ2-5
CAWSKGGGETQYF
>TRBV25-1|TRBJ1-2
CASTEEAAYGYTF
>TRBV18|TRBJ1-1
CASSPPSDALNTEAFF
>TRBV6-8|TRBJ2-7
CAKDRVMYEQYF
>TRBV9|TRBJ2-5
CASSVLPQETQYF
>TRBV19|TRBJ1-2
CASMKGDYGYTF
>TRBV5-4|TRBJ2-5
CASSSGGRETQYF